The clone carrying this TCR beta chain was observed a handful of times. What it binds is not known. The entry originates in a study of beta chain features in type 1 diabetes. Notes on the study in general: For Type 1 diabetes patients, all four CD4+ subsets carried TCRB CDR3s that were moderately but significantly shorter. Any PCR bias toward short templates would affect both groups alike. Type 1 diabetes patients showed fewer insertions and more deletions at VDJ junctions.

Investigators reverse transcribed all isolated RNA, so they sequenced expressed TCRB transcripts. The data were produced by immunoSEQ multiplex PCR, yet TCRdb's version contains in-frame clones alone and is incomplete. The sample has over 150,000 clones; around 8.3% are singletons. Sorting with CD45RO/CCR7/CD25/CD127/CD95/CD27 yielded naive, central memory, regulatory and stem-like memory CD4+ cells. All of the sorted populations showed purity greater than 98%. Germline CDR1 reads SGDLS; CDR2 reads YYNGEE. Trimming removed 0 bases at V and 1 base at J, with 11 bases between. The CDR3 length is 15 residues.

The TCR comes from a young woman with type 1 diabetes. Sequencing was done on a sample of central memory CD4+ T cells from blood. The chain has TRBV9 and TRBJ2-7; perhaps TRBD1 as D (5 bases). CDR3 amino acids: CASSVEPQGSYEQYF. DNA of the CDR3: TGTGCCAGCAGCGTAGAACCCCAGGGTTCCTACGAGCAGTACTTC. Filled out from reference TRBV9 and TRBJ2-7, the complete variable domain reads DSGVTQTPKHLITATGQRVTLRCSPRSGDLSVYWYQQSLDQGLQFLIQYYNGEERAKGNILERFSAQQFPDLHSELNLSSLELGDSALYFCASSVEPQGSYEQYFGPGTRLTVT.